One and the same sample provided the 25 T cell receptor beta chains below, sequenced in a study of T cell clones after liver transplantation. The repertoire was sequenced with immunoSEQ multiplex PCR; TCRdb's copy has only in-frame clones and lacks some. In the table there are about 100,000 clones, approximately 78% of which are singletons. Here the sequenced sample was CD4+ T cells from blood, taken before liver transplant. All receptors derive from a human donor who received a liver transplant.

In this sample, this clone turned up a few times. This chain connects TRBV9 to TRBJ2-3; 9 positions match TRBD2. Per germline, CDR1 SGDLS and CDR2 YYNGEE. The CDR3 length is 15 residues. The J segment lost 6 bases and the V segment lost 0 bases, leaving 5 bases of the junction unmatched. CDR3 amino acids: CASSVGAGGGDTQYF. The CDR3 coding sequence is TGTGCCAGCAGCGTAGGAGCGGGGGGCGGGGATACGCAGTATTTT.

This rearrangement joins TRBV7-9 to TRBJ2-3; 10 bases are a match to TRBD1. Trimming took 5 bases from V and 5 from J; bases not matched to a gene: 7. CDR1 is SEHNR and CDR2 is FQNEAQ in the germline V gene (reference sequence). The CDR3 totals 15 residues. CDR3 protein: CASSIDRGLGDTQYF. CDR3 coding DNA: TGTGCCAGCAGCATAGACAGGGGGCTGGGAGATACGCAGTATTTT.

This clone was counted a few times. The J gene is TRBJ2-1, the V gene TRBV15; D not certain. This CDR3 has 15 residues. The germline gives CDR1 LNHNV, CDR2 YYDKDF (reference sequence). V lost 1 base, J lost 0 bases, and 7 bases lay in between. The CDR3 DNA reads as TGTGCCACCAGCAGAGCGCGCAGCTCCTACAATGAGCAGTTCTTC. Protein sequence: CATSRARSSYNEQFF. The whole variable domain, filled in from reference TRBV15 and TRBJ2-1, reads DAMVIQNPRYQVTQFGKPVTLSCSQTLNHNVMYWYQQKSSQAPKLLFHYYDKDFNNEADTPDNFQSRRPNTSFCFLDIRSPGLGDTAMYLCATSRARSSYNEQFFGPGTRLTVL.

Worth noting for this clone: The sample has other DNA sequences that encode this CDR3 too. In DNA, the CDR3 is TGTGCCAGCAGTTTTAAGCTAGGGACGGAAGAGACCCAGTACTTC. The encoded protein is CASSFKLGTEETQYF. This rearrangement joins TRBV28 to TRBJ2-5; TRBD1 or TRBD2 may be the D gene (5 bases each). The CDR3 is 15 residues long. CDR1 and CDR2 from the germline V gene are MDHEN and SYDVKM. V was cut by 3 bases and J by 3 bases, with 14 bases left in between.

This clone was seen ten or more times. The rearrangement joins TRBV2 to TRBJ2-7; no clear D. CDR1 SNHLY and CDR2 FYNNEI come from the germline V gene. The CDR3 is 12 residues long. Trimming stripped 2 bases from V and 6 bases from J, with 8 bases between. The CDR3 protein is CASSETIREQYF. The DNA of the CDR3 is TGTGCCAGCAGTGAAACCATACGCGAGCAGTACTTC.

This clone came up a few times. This chain joins TRBV7-3 and TRBJ1-2; D gene uncertain. The V end lost 2 bases, the J end lost 4 bases, and 8 bases lay between the germline ends. The CDR3 is made up of 13 amino acids. Looked up from germline, CDR1 is SGHTA and CDR2 is FQGTGA. The CDR3 sequence is CASSLQNGYGYTF. As DNA, the CDR3 is TGTGCCAGCAGCTTACAAAACGGCTATGGCTACACCTTC. The full variable domain, with the rest looked up from reference TRBV7-3 and TRBJ1-2, is GAGVSQTPSNKVTEKGKYVELRCDPISGHTALYWYRQSLGQGPEFLIYFQGTGAADDSGLPNDRFFAVRPEGSVSTLKIQRTERGDSAVYLCASSLQNGYGYTFGSGTRLTVV.

This chain links TRBV12-5 with TRBJ2-1, with 14 bases matching TRBD2. V lost 7 bases and J lost 10; bases outside the gene matches: 18. The CDR3 covers 18 residues. Germline CDR1 LGHNT, CDR2 FRNRAP. CDR3 region: CASDPGLAGVRRQGEQFF. CDR3 nucleotide sequence: TGTGCTAGTGACCCGGGACTAGCGGGAGTCCGGCGCCAAGGGGAGCAGTTCTTC.

This clone showed up just a few times. This sequence joins TRBV30 and TRBJ1-1, with D possibly TRBD1 on 5 matching bases. The CDR3 contains 13 residues. Trimming took off 5 bases at V and 2 bases at J, with 12 bases between the two ends. The germline gives CDR1 GTSNPN, CDR2 SVGIG (reference sequence). CDR3 DNA: TGTGCCTGGGACCGTCAGGGTAACACTGAAGCTTTCTTT. Encoded protein: CAWDRQGNTEAFF. The full variable domain, in which reference TRBV30 and TRBJ1-1 provide the parts outside the CDR3, is SQTIHQWPATLVQPVGSPLSLECTVEGTSNPNLYWYRQAAGRGLQLLFYSVGIGQISSEVPQNLSASRPQDRQFILSSKKLLLSDSGFYLCAWDRQGNTEAFFGQGTRLTVV.

This chain connects TRBV6-1 to TRBJ2-7; a possible D gene is TRBD1 (6 bases). V gave up 7 bases and J gave up 2 bases, with 15 bases separating them. This CDR3 is built from 14 residues. Germline loops: CDR1 MNHNS, CDR2 SASEGT. The DNA of the CDR3 is TGTGCCAGCATCTCGGACAGCCCAGCCTACGAGCAGTACTTC. This sequence encodes CASISDSPAYEQYF.

The chain couples TRBV5-4 to TRBJ1-4, with 10 bases identical to TRBD1. Trimming at V came to 4 bases and at J to 6 bases, leaving 9 bases not matched to a gene. The V gene's germline CDR1 is SGHNT and CDR2 YYREEE (reference sequence). This CDR3 comprises 16 residues. CDR3 protein: CASSPSSGTGDEKLFF. Written as DNA, the CDR3 is TGTGCCAGCAGCCCTTCCTCCGGGACAGGGGATGAAAAACTGTTTTTT.

The rearrangement joins TRBV6-1 to TRBJ2-1; D gene unclear. CDR1 is MNHNS, CDR2 SASEGT, per germline. V shed 1 base and J shed 10 bases, with 5 bases lying between them. The CDR3 length is 11 residues. The CDR3 DNA reads as TGTGCCAGCAGTGAAGTCCAGGAGCAGTTCTTC. It specifies CASSEVQEQFF.

V usage is TRBV6-5 and J usage is TRBJ1-2; D call uncertain. V lost 5 bases to trimming and J lost 8 bases, with 15 bases between them. Per germline, CDR1 MNHEY and CDR2 SVGAGI. The CDR3 is made up of 13 amino acids. CDR3 in amino acids: CASSPIGLDGYTF. In DNA form, the CDR3 reads TGTGCCAGCAGTCCCATCGGGTTGGACGGCTACACCTTC.

This clone is labeled medium-sized. V gene TRBV5-1 combines with J gene TRBJ2-7; 7 nucleotides align to TRBD2. The CDR3 sequence is 16 residues long. After removal of 2 bases from V and 5 bases from J, the junction contained 13 bases not matched to a gene. Germline-derived CDR1 and CDR2 are SGHRS and YFSETQ. The CDR3 protein is CASSFDPTGTINEQYF. DNA for the CDR3: TGCGCCAGCAGCTTCGATCCCACCGGGACTATCAACGAGCAGTACTTC.

This chain links TRBV25-1 with TRBJ1-3, with D maybe TRBD1 (6 bases). The ends were cut back, 7 bases at V and 3 bases at J, with 16 bases in the middle. The V gene's germline CDR1 is MGHDK and CDR2 SYGVNS. There are 15 residues in the CDR3. The CDR3 DNA reads as TGTGCCAGCACGATTGGAGGGGGACTTGGAAACACCATATATTTT. It is translated as CASTIGGGLGNTIYF.

The chain uses TRBV5-6 and TRBJ2-5; D is unresolved. Trimming left V 5 bases short and J 4 bases short, with 12 bases between. Germline V gives CDR1 SGHDT, CDR2 YYEEEE. The CDR3 consists of 13 residues. The CDR3 sequence is CASSARSPETQYF. The DNA for the CDR3 is TGTGCCAGCAGTGCGCGGTCCCCAGAGACCCAGTACTTC.

The chain has TRBV15 and TRBJ1-4, with TRBD1 identical over 8 bases. CDR3 length: 19 amino acids. J gave up 2 bases and V 1 base, and 12 bases lay outside the gene matches. Germline V gives CDR1 LNHNV, CDR2 YYDKDF (reference sequence). The CDR3 spells CATSRGGQGTIATNEKLFF. CDR3 DNA sequence: TGTGCCACCAGCAGAGGCGGACAGGGAACCATAGCTACTAATGAAAAACTGTTTTTT.

The chain has TRBV9 and TRBJ2-1; 10 positions agree with TRBD1. V lost 3 bases, J lost 1 base, and 7 bases stayed unmatched. Germline V gives CDR1 SGDLS, CDR2 YYNGEE. The CDR3 runs 17 residues. CDR3 nucleotides: TGTGCCAGCAGCGAAGCGGGACAGGGGCAATCCTACAATGAGCAGTTCTTC. As protein: CASSEAGQGQSYNEQFF.

The chain links TRBV15 to TRBJ1-1, with a weak D call TRBD1 (6 bases). The V gene's germline CDR1 is LNHNV and CDR2 YYDKDF (reference sequence). The CDR3 spans 15 residues. V was cut by 0 bases and J by 4 bases, with 12 bases left in between. As DNA, the CDR3 is TGTGCCACCAGCAGAGATCCCGTGGGGGCCACTGAAGCTTTCTTT. Amino acid sequence: CATSRDPVGATEAFF.

This clone was seen many times. The chain carries TRBV4-1 and TRBJ1-1; D may be TRBD1 (5 bases). Deletions cut 5 bases from V and 1 base from J, with 17 bases between. Germline V CDR1 and CDR2: MGHRA, YSYEKL. The CDR3 runs to 16 residues. The CDR3 sequence: CASSKSGGQGNTEAFF. CDR3 nucleotide sequence: TGCGCCAGCAGCAAAAGCGGAGGGCAGGGGAACACTGAAGCTTTCTTT.

This rearrangement joins TRBV6-5 to TRBJ1-5; 10 positions match TRBD1. The length of the CDR3 is 15 residues. Germline trimming cut 5 bases from V and 6 bases from J; bases unmatched to any gene: 7. Germline V CDR1 and CDR2: MNHEY, SVGAGI. CDR3 DNA: TGTGCCAGCAGTCGAACCGGGACAGGGGTTCAGCCCCAGCATTTT. Its translation: CASSRTGTGVQPQHF.

V is TRBV7-8 and J is TRBJ2-7; TRBD1 aligns across 7 bases. The germline V gene encodes CDR1 SGHVS and CDR2 FQNEAQ. This CDR3 spans 14 amino acids. The ends lost 1 base at V and 0 bases at J; junction bases unmatched: 0. CDR3 amino acids: CASSLGTGSYEQYF. CDR3 sequence (DNA): TGTGCCAGCAGCTTAGGGACAGGCTCCTACGAGCAGTACTTC.

The chain links TRBV11-2 to TRBJ2-7, with D perhaps TRBD2 (5 bases). CDR1 and CDR2 (germline): SGHAT, FQNNGV. With 2 bases removed from V and 3 bases from J, the gap between germline ends came to 14 bases. This CDR3 spans 15 amino acids. The CDR3 DNA is TGTGCCAGCAGCTTAAGAACTAGTAATAACTACGAGCAGTACTTC. This sequence encodes CASSLRTSNNYEQYF.

The chain employs TRBV6-6 and TRBJ1-1, with 8 bases lining up with TRBD1. The CDR3 spans 14 residues. V shed 4 bases and J 4 bases; nucleotides not matched to a gene: 5. Germline loops: CDR1 MNHNY, CDR2 SVGAGI (reference sequence). CDR3 region: CASSFGQGGTEAFF. The CDR3 region has the DNA TGTGCCAGCAGTTTTGGACAGGGAGGCACTGAAGCTTTCTTT.

This rearrangement joins TRBV14 to TRBJ2-2; D is uncertain. The CDR3 has 14 residues. V shed 6 bases and J shed 1 base, with 9 bases lying between them. Germline lookup yields CDR1 SGHDN and CDR2 FVKESK. The CDR3 nucleotides read TGTGCCAGCAGTAAACAGCTGAACACCGGGGAGCTGTTTTTT. Protein product: CASSKQLNTGELFF.

As concerns this clone: This sample includes further DNA sequences coding for the same CDR3. The chain joins TRBV19 to TRBJ1-2; 8 nucleotides match TRBD1. With 6 bases clipped from V and 7 bases from J, the junction kept 7 bases outside the gene matches. The CDR3 extends over 13 amino acids. From germline, CDR1 is LNHDA and CDR2 SQIVND (reference sequence). CDR3 protein: CASSSQGAIGYTF. The CDR3 DNA follows: TGTGCCAGTAGCTCGCAGGGGGCAATTGGCTACACCTTC.